The 20 T cell receptor beta chains presented below share a single source sample, sequenced in a study of control samples from healthy donors and cancer patients (dated by TCRdb to the early 2020s). The protocol used for the library was the immunoSEQ multiplex PCR assay. TCRdb obtained this table from immuneACCESS and retained in-frame rearrangements with V and J assigned. These tables miss some clones; where compared with another copy, unresolved V genes account for less than half of the shortfall, and the remainder is unexplained. This sample has about 160,000 clones in its table, and roughly 94% of those were observed once. The ten largest clones take up 14% of the sample. Sequences were obtained from PBMCs. Every receptor here comes from a man aged 60 to 75 with colorectal cancer.

The genes are TRBV21-1 and TRBJ1-1. TRBV21-1 is termed a pseudogene. The CDR3 runs 11 residues. The CDR3: CAIFSGPEAFF. DNA for the CDR3: TGTGCCATCTTTTCGGGACCTGAAGCTTTCTTT.

The chain links TRBV19 to TRBJ1-5; D uncertain. Germline lookup yields CDR1 LNHDA and CDR2 SQIVND (reference sequence). Trimming removed 2 bases from V and 0 bases from J, with 5 bases in between. The CDR3 consists of 14 residues. The CDR3 region is CASSIIDSNQPQHF. CDR3 nucleotides: TGTGCCAGTAGTATAATCGATAGCAATCAGCCCCAGCATTTT.

This chain uses TRBV14 with TRBJ2-7, with D perhaps TRBD2 (6 bases). Per germline, CDR1 SGHDN and CDR2 FVKESK. This CDR3 comprises 16 residues. Trimming removed 2 bases from V and 1 base from J, with 15 bases in between. The DNA for the CDR3 is TGTGCCAGCAGCCAAATTTCGGGAGCCAGTTCCTACGAGCAGTACTTC. Its translation: CASSQISGASSYEQYF.

This clone occurred a few times. The rearrangement uses TRBV18 and TRBJ2-1; TRBD1 is a possible D gene (6 bases). The CDR3 totals 13 residues. Germline assignment: CDR1 KGHSH and CDR2 LQKENI. The V and J ends lost 3 bases and 9 bases respectively, with 12 bases between them. The chain's CDR3 is CASSPIQGGEQFF. The CDR3 bases are TGTGCCAGCTCACCTATTCAAGGGGGTGAGCAGTTCTTC.

The rearrangement joins TRBV9 to TRBJ2-7; 9 bases agree with TRBD1. From germline, CDR1 is SGDLS and CDR2 YYNGEE. V lost 4 bases to trimming and J lost 3 bases; unmatched junction nucleotides: 2. This CDR3 comprises 13 residues. CDR3 DNA: TGTGCCAGCAGCCGGGACAGGGTCTACGAGCAGTACTTC. This translates into CASSRDRVYEQYF.

This chain uses TRBV10-3 with TRBJ2-3; D perhaps matches TRBD1 (5 bases). CDR3 length: 14 residues. Germline V CDR1 and CDR2: ENHRY, SYGVKD. V lost 8 bases, J lost 0 bases, and 12 bases lay in between. CDR3 residues: CAIGAAPSTDTQYF. The DNA for the CDR3 is TGTGCCATCGGGGCCGCGCCTAGCACAGATACGCAGTATTTT.

The chain uses TRBV19 and TRBJ2-2; 9 nucleotides align to TRBD1. Germline V gene lookup returns CDR1 LNHDA and CDR2 SQIVND (reference sequence). The CDR3 is 15 amino acids. With V trimmed by 1 base and J by 7 bases, 4 bases remained unmatched. DNA for the CDR3: TGTGCCAGTAGTATAGGGACAGGGGCGATCGGGGAGCTGTTTTTT. Its translation is CASSIGTGAIGELFF. Full variable domain (rest looked up from reference TRBV19 and TRBJ2-2): DGGITQSPKYLFRKEGQNVTLSCEQNLNHDAMYWYRQDPGQGLRLIYYSQIVNDFQKGDIAEGYSVSREKKESFPLTVTSAQKNPTAFYLCASSIGTGAIGELFFGEGSRLTVL.

For the CDR3, the DNA is TGTGCCAGCAAGGGGGCGCTGGGCTATGGCTACACCTTC. It specifies CASKGALGYGYTF. The J gene is TRBJ1-2, the V gene TRBV2; TRBD1 agrees at 7 bases. CDR1 and CDR2 from the germline V gene are SNHLY and FYNNEI. The CDR3 spans 13 residues. Germline trimming cut 7 bases from V and 4 bases from J; bases unmatched to any gene: 6.

The J gene is TRBJ2-5, the V gene TRBV28; unclear D gene. Germline V lookup: CDR1 MDHEN, CDR2 SYDVKM. V was clipped by 5 bases and J by 7 bases, with 17 bases between them. The CDR3 runs 14 residues. CDR3 sequence: CASSLRLDLGTQYF. CDR3 nucleotides: TGTGCCAGCAGTCTCAGATTAGACCTAGGGACCCAGTACTTC.

In nucleotides, the CDR3 is TGTGCCAGCTTAACGGGGGGAGCTGGAAACACCATATATTTT. It yields the protein CASLTGGAGNTIYF. The chain links TRBV6-5 to TRBJ1-3; D may be TRBD1 (5 bases). V was clipped by 8 bases and J by 2 bases, with 13 bases between them. This CDR3 comprises 14 residues. Germline lookup yields CDR1 MNHEY and CDR2 SVGAGI.

This chain joins TRBV10-3 and TRBJ2-7; the match to TRBD1 covers 9 bases. Germline V lookup: CDR1 ENHRY, CDR2 SYGVKD. The CDR3 consists of 15 residues. V shed 6 bases, J shed 5 bases, and the junction held 11 bases outside the gene matches. CDR3 in DNA: TGTGCCATCAGGGACAGGGGACAGGGTCGGAACGAGCAGTACTTC. This sequence encodes CAIRDRGQGRNEQYF.

The rearrangement links TRBV6-5 to TRBJ1-1; no clear D gene. Trimming took off 4 bases at V and 1 base at J, with 7 bases between the two ends. The CDR3 loop spans 13 amino acids. Germline V CDR1 and CDR2: MNHEY, SVGAGI. For the CDR3, the DNA is TGTGCCAGCAGTTGGGCCGAGAACACTGAAGCTTTCTTT. Protein sequence: CASSWAENTEAFF.

V usage is TRBV19 and J usage is TRBJ1-2; 7 positions agree with TRBD1. The germline CDR1 and CDR2 sequences are LNHDA and SQIVND (reference sequence). The CDR3 is 14 amino acids. Losses at the gene ends were 2 bases for V and 4 bases for J; bases not matched to a gene: 4. CDR3 sequence (DNA): TGTGCCAGTAGTATACGGACAGGAAGCTATGGCTACACCTTC. This sequence encodes CASSIRTGSYGYTF.

This clone was observed a few times. V gene TRBV6-2 or TRBV6-3 combines with J gene TRBJ1-5; D remains ambiguous. The V end lost 6 bases, the J end lost 1 base, and 13 bases lay between the germline ends. CDR3 length equals 15 residues. CDR1 is MNHEY and CDR2 is SVGEGT in the germline V gene. The CDR3 region is CASSPLILSNQPQHF. In DNA, the CDR3 is TGTGCCAGCAGCCCCCTAATATTAAGCAATCAGCCCCAGCATTTT.

J is TRBJ2-2 and V is TRBV6-5, with D perhaps matching TRBD2 (5 bases). The CDR3 length is 14 residues. Germline V CDR1 and CDR2: MNHEY, SVGAGI. The germline V and J ends were trimmed by 2 bases and 4 bases, with 8 bases remaining between them. CDR3 residues: CASSYNEGTGELFF. CDR3 DNA sequence: TGTGCCAGCAGTTACAACGAGGGCACCGGGGAGCTGTTTTTT.

The rearrangement joins TRBV5-6 to TRBJ2-5, with TRBD1 identical over 7 bases. V gave up 2 bases and J gave up 5 bases; unmatched junction bases: 18. Per the germline V gene, CDR1 is SGHDT and CDR2 is YYEEEE. The CDR3 is made up of 18 amino acids. DNA for the CDR3: TGTGCCAGCAGCTTTGATCGCGTTAAAACAGGGGAACGGGAGACCCAGTACTTC. Its protein is CASSFDRVKTGERETQYF.

V and J are TRBV2 and TRBJ1-4, with 7 bases fitting TRBD1. V trimming: 2 bases; J trimming: 8 bases; junction bases outside the gene matches: 5. This CDR3 comprises 14 residues. Germline values: CDR1 SNHLY, CDR2 FYNNEI. The CDR3: CASSEPGGREKLFF. DNA of the CDR3: TGTGCCAGCAGTGAACCAGGGGGACGGGAAAAACTGTTTTTT. The full variable domain, in which reference TRBV2 and TRBJ1-4 provide the parts outside the CDR3, is EPEVTQTPSHQVTQMGQEVILRCVPISNHLYFYWYRQILGQKVEFLVSFYNNEISEKSEIFDDQFSVERPDGSNFTLKIRSTKLEDSAMYFCASSEPGGREKLFFGSGTQLSVL.

The J gene is TRBJ1-6, the V gene TRBV7-2; 10 bases are a match to TRBD1. The ends lost 5 bases at V and 5 bases at J; junction bases unmatched: 3. The CDR3 loop spans 15 amino acids. Germline V gene lookup returns CDR1 SGHTA and CDR2 FQGNSA. Written as DNA, the CDR3 is TGTGCCAGCAGCCTGGGACAGGGGAATAATTCACCCCTCCACTTT. This gives the protein CASSLGQGNNSPLHF.

This chain joins TRBV10-3 and TRBJ2-2; the match to TRBD2 covers 7 bases. Germline loops: CDR1 ENHRY, CDR2 SYGVKD. V dropped 0 bases and J dropped 3; count of bases not matched to a gene: 4. CDR3 size: 16 residues. CDR3: CAISESGLADTGELFF. DNA for the CDR3: TGTGCCATCAGTGAGTCGGGGCTAGCGGACACCGGGGAGCTGTTTTTT.

V is TRBV11-2 and J is TRBJ2-5; 12 positions agree with TRBD1. The J segment lost 5 bases and the V segment lost 4 bases, leaving 2 bases of the junction unmatched. The germline gives CDR1 SGHAT, CDR2 FQNNGV. CDR3 length: 14 amino acids. CDR3 amino acids: CASSWGQGAETQYF. The DNA for the CDR3 is TGTGCCAGCAGCTGGGGACAGGGGGCGGAGACCCAGTACTTC.